The entry that follows covers one TCR beta chain sequence. Its recognized antigen is unknown. No much larger clone exists at a distance of one base, and base qualities are not known. TCR beta VDJ combination and CDR3 sequence profiling used genomic DNA as the template. An Illumina HiSeq 2000 was the platform used for TCR repertoire sequencing. On the study's bioinformatics: TRBV/TRBJ rearrangement plots, CDR3 size and DJ length profiles, and Simpson's diversity index were used to assess repertoires. The most abundant DNA sequence in the deep sequencing data was defined as the immunodominant clone. CDR3 amino acid sequences were screened for sharing across subjects and compared with published repertoires and the VDJdb database. TCRdb reworked the public reads: Q25 trimming with fastp, MiXCR clone assembly, productive beta chains retained. Each CDR3 protein gets just one entry, which takes the most common genes and DNA from the rows behind it. TCRdb, not the original authors, processed these V and J calls. The sample includes around 200,000 distinct CDR3 sequences, with approximately 60% observed a single time. Of the sample, roughly 50% falls within the top ten clones.

The sample comes from a study of CD8+CD57+ T cells in acquired aplastic anemia (dated by TCRdb to the late 2010s). In terms of the full investigation: Extracted DNA from sorted CD4+ and CD8+ cells averaged around 3.3 ug, ranging from roughly 0.17 to 27.4 ug. A CD8+CD57+ expansion meant a frequency higher than the mean frequency seen in healthy subjects.

Flow cytometry had shown CD8+CD57+ cell expansion in the patients selected for sequencing. Every patient had a diagnosis of severe acquired aplastic anemia based on International Study of Aplastic Anemia and Agranulocytosis and Camitta criteria. No patient had received any therapy when blood was sampled. TCR repertoires of sorted CD4+ and CD8+ blood T cells from severe aplastic anemia patients and healthy subjects were deep-sequenced in the study. Patients were enrolled under clinicaltrials.gov protocols 00001620, 01623167, 00001397, 00071045, 00081523 and 00961064 in the USA. Ficoll-Paque density gradient centrifugation was used to isolate peripheral blood mononuclear cells. CD4+ and CD8+ T cells were sorted by FACS or magnetic beads before DNA extraction. What the study reported, not specific to this receptor: Roughly 29 CD8+ CDR3 sequences were found to be shared between patients and controls, but these sequences appeared to be highly expressed in patients and within the immunodominant clones of the patients. Between patients and healthy controls, no significant difference in CD8+ Simpson's diversity was found (P=0.060).

Sequencing was carried out using sorted CD4+, CD8+, or CD8+CD57+ T cells (not recorded which) from PBMCs. This TCR came from a human donor with aplastic anemia.

The DNA sequence is TGTGCCAGCAGTGAAGATGGCGGAGGCTCTGGAAACACCATATATTTT. It is translated as CASSEDGGGSGNTIYF. The chain employs TRBV2 and TRBJ1-3; no confident D gene assignment can be made. The CDR3 contains 16 residues, cysteine and phenylalanine counted. Only CDR3 DNA remains: 48 bases, in frame from the first base. A distance of 10 bases separates the germline ends of V and J, which lose 1 base and 0 bases respectively. CDR1 is given as SNHLY and CDR2 as FYNNEI, both from the germline V gene.